This T cell receptor (beta chain) was identified in a study of blood T cells in healthy people across ages. The use of a sample-barcoded 5' primer and a J-beta primer mix characterized a second PCR of roughly 6 to 11 cycles. Each TCR beta cDNA got a 12-nucleotide random molecular identifier. TCRdb re-called the 5' RACE reads with MiXCR, one entry per CDR3 protein. Of some 700,000 distinct CDR3 sequences detected, 20% to 25% appear once; the ten largest clones hold around a fifth. The CDR3 is made up of 13 amino acids. V lost 2 bases and J lost 2, with 5 bases in between. The germline V gene encodes CDR1 SGDLS and CDR2 YYNGEE. Every donor contributed ten milliliters of peripheral blood by blood draw.

This receptor was obtained from a man between 65 and 85 years old in good health. Sequencing used blood. The chain combines TRBV9 with TRBJ2-1, with D hard to call. CDR3 amino acids: CASSVGPYNEQFF. The CDR3 DNA is TGTGCCAGCAGCGTTGGGCCCTACAATGAGCAGTTCTTC.